Listed here are 16 T cell receptor beta chains from one sample, sequenced in a study of T cells in tumors after PD-1 blockade. Measured with immunoSEQ multiplex PCR; TCRdb has only the in-frame clones, and not every one. The table has roughly 35,000 clones, 73% seen once; the top ten hold roughly 37%. The sequencing used PBMCs, collected after anti-PD-1 treatment. The receptor set was obtained from a human donor with basal cell carcinoma.

V and J are TRBV7-6 and TRBJ1-5; TRBD1 matches 7 bases. This CDR3 comprises 16 residues. Germline V gives CDR1 SGHVS, CDR2 FNYEAQ. V dropped 1 base and J dropped 7; count of bases not matched to a gene: 10. The CDR3 DNA is TGTGCCAGCAGCTTAGGTAACAGGGGCGCCCGACAGCCCCAGCATTTT. It encodes CASSLGNRGARQPQHF.

The rearrangement joins TRBV6-5 to TRBJ2-7; D is unclear. The CDR3 runs 13 residues. Trimming took off 7 bases at V and 6 bases at J, with 16 bases between the two ends. From germline, CDR1 is MNHEY and CDR2 SVGAGI. The CDR3 DNA is TGTGCCAGCAAAGGCCCGGGCTGGGGCGAGCAGTACTTC. Encoded protein: CASKGPGWGEQYF.

This chain joins TRBV27 and TRBJ1-2; 8 positions match TRBD1. The V gene's germline CDR1 is MNHEY and CDR2 SMNVEV (reference sequence). V shed 6 bases, J shed 7 bases, and the junction held 10 bases outside the gene matches. This CDR3 has 14 residues. The DNA for the CDR3 is TGTGCCAGCAGCACCAGACAGGGGAAGCGTGGCTACACCTTC. Translation gives CASSTRQGKRGYTF.

The chain is built from TRBV6-5 and TRBJ2-7; maybe TRBD2 (5 bases). CDR1 is MNHEY and CDR2 is SVGAGI in the germline V gene. Trimming took 6 bases from V and 5 from J, leaving 11 bases between them. The CDR3 consists of 12 residues. As DNA, the CDR3 is TGTGCCAGCAGATCGGGGAGCCACGAGCAGTACTTC. It translates to CASRSGSHEQYF.

The chain is built from TRBV29-1 and TRBJ1-1; D might be TRBD1 (6 bases). Trimming pared 1 base from V and 0 bases from J, leaving 12 bases between. The CDR3 is made up of 15 amino acids. Germline lookup yields CDR1 SQVTM and CDR2 ANQGSEA. Here the CDR3 reads CSVEGQQGLNTEAFF. The CDR3 nucleotides read TGCAGCGTTGAAGGCCAGCAGGGGCTGAACACTGAAGCTTTCTTT.

The chain couples TRBV11-1 to TRBJ2-1; D not resolved. The germline V gene has CDR1 SGHAT and CDR2 FQDESV (reference sequence). V lost 3 bases and J 12 bases, leaving 15 bases between the germline ends. The CDR3 spans 13 residues. CDR3 protein: CASSLRRSFGQFF. The DNA for the CDR3 is TGTGCCAGCAGCTTGCGCCGGTCTTTTGGGCAGTTCTTC.

This chain joins TRBV11-3 and TRBJ1-1; tentative D call: TRBD1 (6 bases). The CDR3 consists of 14 residues. Per germline, CDR1 SGHNT and CDR2 YENEEA. V lost 5 bases and J 5 bases, leaving 15 bases between the germline ends. CDR3: CASSRGTIGTEAFF. CDR3 in DNA: TGTGCCAGCAGCCGGGGGACAATAGGGACTGAAGCTTTCTTT. Complete variable domain (other parts from reference TRBV11-3 and TRBJ1-1): EAGVVQSPRYKIIEKKQPVAFWCNPISGHNTLYWYLQNLGQGPELLIRYENEEAVDDSQLPKDRFSAERLKGVDSTLKIQPAELGDSAVYLCASSRGTIGTEAFFGQGTRLTVV.

This chain links TRBV6-6 with TRBJ2-2, with a tentative D call TRBD1 (5 bases). Germline V CDR1 and CDR2: MNHNY, SVGAGI (reference sequence). Trimming removed 5 bases at V and 0 bases at J, with 16 bases between. There are 17 residues in the CDR3. CDR3 loop: CASSRQTFLANTGELFF. CDR3 nucleotide sequence: TGTGCCAGCAGTCGACAGACTTTTCTCGCGAACACCGGGGAGCTGTTTTTT.

This sequence joins TRBV12-5 and TRBJ2-3; D may be TRBD1 or TRBD2 (5 bases each). The CDR3 consists of 17 residues. Deletions cut 1 base from V and 1 base from J, with 15 bases between. Germline CDR1 is LGHNT and CDR2 is FRNRAP. The CDR3 DNA follows: TGTGCTAGTGGTTTGGAAGGAGGACACCTACGCACAGATACGCAGTATTTT. As protein: CASGLEGGHLRTDTQYF.

Regarding this clone: An end of the junction does not agree with germline; a read error may underlie this. This chain joins TRBV27 and TRBJ1-4, with a weak D call TRBD1 (5 bases). The CDR3 spans 16 residues. Germline CDR1 MNHEY, CDR2 SMNVEV (reference sequence). CDR3 sequence: CVSSDPGRVSNEKLFF. CDR3 DNA: TGTGTCAGCAGCGACCCCGGCAGGGTGTCTAATGAAAAACTGTTTTTT.

The J gene is TRBJ2-1, the V gene TRBV5-1; tentatively, D is TRBD1 (5 bases). From germline, CDR1 is SGHRS and CDR2 YFSETQ. V lost 3 bases and J lost 3, with 22 bases in between. This CDR3 has 18 amino acids. The CDR3 nucleotides read TGCGCCAGCAGCTCCTGGGTCTCTCCCAGAAGGGGCTACAATGAGCAGTTCTTC. It is translated as CASSSWVSPRRGYNEQFF.

The rearrangement uses TRBV4-3 and TRBJ2-1; D gene uncertain. The CDR3 loop spans 15 amino acids. Germline V gene sequence: CDR1 LGHNA, CDR2 YSLEER. Trimming removed 4 bases from V and 4 bases from J, with 14 bases in between. Written as DNA, the CDR3 is TGCGCCAGCAGCCCCTCGGTTCGGTCGTACAATGAGCAGTTCTTC. Translating gives CASSPSVRSYNEQFF.

V and J are TRBV5-1 and TRBJ2-1, with 13 bases identical to TRBD2. Per germline, CDR1 SGHRS and CDR2 YFSETQ. Trimming took 7 bases from V and 5 from J; bases not matched to a gene: 6. The CDR3 extends over 15 amino acids. The CDR3, as DNA: TGCGCCAGCCAAGTTACTAGCGGGGGGGACAATGAGCAGTTCTTC. This gives the protein CASQVTSGGDNEQFF.

This chain links TRBV19 with TRBJ1-1; D is ambiguous. The CDR3 sequence is 12 residues long. Between the trimmed V and J ends, which lost 3 bases and 3 bases, there was a span of 5 bases. In germline, CDR1 is LNHDA, CDR2 SQIVND (reference sequence). CDR3: CASSMRYTEAFF. The CDR3 DNA follows: TGTGCCAGTAGTATGAGGTACACTGAAGCTTTCTTT.

This clone was counted between two and nine times. J is TRBJ1-1 and V is TRBV5-4; D gene unclear. The V end was cut by 4 bases, the J end by 2 bases, with 18 bases between. CDR3 length: 16 residues. Germline V CDR1 and CDR2: SGHNT, YYREEE (reference sequence). CDR3 nucleotides: TGTGCCAGCAGCCATCCAATAGGGAAGGGAAACACTGAAGCTTTCTTT. Translation gives CASSHPIGKGNTEAFF.

The J gene is TRBJ1-1, the V gene TRBV20-1, with D perhaps matching TRBD1 (5 bases). Trimming removed 3 bases from V and 1 base from J, with 9 bases in between. Per the germline V gene, CDR1 is DFQATT and CDR2 is SNEGSKA (reference sequence). The CDR3 spans 13 residues. CDR3 residues: CSASLGTNTEAFF. The CDR3 nucleotides read TGCAGTGCTAGTCTGGGGACGAACACTGAAGCTTTCTTT.